Shown below are 18 T cell receptor beta chains from a single sample sequenced in a study of CD8+ T cells in alopecia areata. After isolation, RNA underwent reverse transcription to generate cDNA as the sequencing template. The table came from immunoSEQ multiplex PCR; TCRdb's copy has only in-frame clones and leaves some out. The table has around 190,000 clones, 60% to 70% seen once; the top ten hold around 0.69%. Treatment specified: oral pan-JAK inhibitor, 5-10 mg twice daily. The source was CD4+ T cells sorted from blood, collected at week 4, from a patient treated with tofacitinib. These receptors came from a human donor with alopecia areata.

The V call is TRBV6-1, the J call TRBJ1-5; 12 nucleotides match TRBD1. Unmatched junction bases numbered 9, after V lost 2 bases and J lost 7 bases. Germline V gene sequence: CDR1 MNHNS, CDR2 SASEGT. The CDR3 covers 17 residues. The CDR3 region is CASSERDRGLRAQPQHF. The CDR3 DNA sequence: TGTGCCAGCAGTGAACGGGACAGGGGGCTACGGGCCCAGCCCCAGCATTTT.

This chain connects TRBV9 to TRBJ2-5; 12 bases line up with TRBD2. The CDR3 runs 14 residues. Germline V CDR1 and CDR2: SGDLS, YYNGEE. V shed 4 bases, J shed 4 bases, and the junction held 2 bases outside the gene matches. CDR3 nucleotides: TGTGCCAGCAGCATGGGACTAGCGGGAGAGACCCAGTACTTC. Protein sequence: CASSMGLAGETQYF.

The V gene is TRBV25-1, the J gene TRBJ2-5; 13 bases agree with TRBD2. The germline V gene encodes CDR1 MGHDK and CDR2 SYGVNS. V dropped 4 bases and J dropped 5; count of bases not matched to a gene: 7. The CDR3 runs 16 residues. CDR3: CASSAGLAGDLETQYF. The DNA for the CDR3 is TGTGCCAGCAGTGCTGGACTAGCGGGAGATTTGGAGACCCAGTACTTC.

This clone has just a few counts. The rearrangement joins TRBV7-2 to TRBJ1-2; tentative D call: TRBD1 (6 bases). The CDR3 is made up of 13 amino acids. Germline lookup yields CDR1 SGHTA and CDR2 FQGNSA. With 5 bases removed from V and 4 bases from J, the gap between germline ends came to 11 bases. Here the CDR3 reads CASSETGGYGYTF. The DNA for the CDR3 is TGTGCCAGCAGCGAGACAGGCGGCTATGGCTACACCTTC.

Points on this clone: This specimen includes other DNA sequences encoding the same CDR3. The chain combines TRBV6-5 with TRBJ1-2; D call uncertain. The germline CDR1 and CDR2 sequences are MNHEY and SVGAGI. V was cut by 4 bases and J by 4 bases, with 7 bases left in between. CDR3 length equals 12 residues. Written as DNA, the CDR3 is TGTGCCAGCAGTTCTCGTAGCTATGGCTACACCTTC. Its translation is CASSSRSYGYTF.

This chain uses TRBV7-9 with TRBJ2-7; D not certain. Trimming shortened V by 0 bases and J by 1 base, and 16 bases separated the two germline ends. Germline CDR1 reads SEHNR; CDR2 reads FQNEAQ (reference sequence). This CDR3 spans 17 amino acids. The CDR3 DNA follows: TGTGCCAGCAGCTTAGCGCTGGGTGGCAGTACTTCCTACGAGCAGTACTTC. Translated, it gives CASSLALGGSTSYEQYF.

V usage is TRBV7-8 and J usage is TRBJ1-2, with a tentative D call TRBD1 (5 bases). Germline-derived CDR1 and CDR2 are SGHVS and FQNEAQ. This CDR3 has 15 residues. Trimming stripped 0 bases from V and 2 bases from J, with 10 bases between. The CDR3, as DNA: TGTGCCAGCAGCTTAGCGGGGACGGCGAACTATGGCTACACCTTC. Translation: CASSLAGTANYGYTF.

The gene calls are TRBV9 and TRBJ2-6; D gene ambiguous. Trimming took off 2 bases at V and 1 base at J, with 7 bases between the two ends. The germline gives CDR1 SGDLS, CDR2 YYNGEE. This CDR3 comprises 15 residues. The DNA for the CDR3 is TGTGCCAGCAGCGTCAGTCGTTCTGGGGCCAACGTCCTGACTTTC. Encoded protein: CASSVSRSGANVLTF.

J is TRBJ2-5 and V is TRBV9; TRBD2 aligns across 13 bases. With 3 bases clipped from V and 0 bases from J, the junction kept 8 bases outside the gene matches. Per the germline V gene, CDR1 is SGDLS and CDR2 is YYNGEE. This CDR3 is built from 18 residues. The CDR3 loop is CASSGPGTSGVYQETQYF. As DNA, the CDR3 is TGTGCCAGCAGCGGACCCGGGACTAGCGGGGTGTACCAAGAGACCCAGTACTTC.

This clone was detected a few times. The rearrangement joins TRBV5-1 to TRBJ2-7; 7 bases agree with TRBD2. This CDR3 contains 13 residues. The V segment lost 0 bases and the J segment 10 bases; nucleotides outside the gene matches: 7. Germline CDR1 SGHRS, CDR2 YFSETQ. This CDR3 reads CASSLELAGRQYF. The CDR3 nucleotides are TGCGCCAGCAGCTTGGAATTAGCGGGTAGACAGTACTTC.

The chain couples TRBV29-1 to TRBJ2-5, with 10 bases that match TRBD1. The CDR3 spans 11 residues. V lost 5 bases to trimming and J lost 7 bases; unmatched junction nucleotides: 1. Germline loops: CDR1 SQVTM, CDR2 ANQGSEA. The CDR3 bases are TGCAGCGTTCGGGACAGGGGGACCCAGTACTTC. This translates into CSVRDRGTQYF.

J is TRBJ2-7 and V is TRBV29-1, with TRBD2 matching over 8 bases. The germline CDR1 and CDR2 sequences are SQVTM and ANQGSEA. V trimming: 6 bases; J trimming: 7 bases; junction bases outside the gene matches: 14. The CDR3 has 14 residues. CDR3 sequence reads: CSVQIAGYPREQYF. The CDR3 DNA reads as TGCAGCGTCCAAATAGCGGGATATCCTCGGGAGCAGTACTTC.

The chain uses TRBV10-3 and TRBJ2-1; D is uncertain. Between the trimmed V and J ends, which lost 8 bases and 5 bases, there was a span of 10 bases. Germline V CDR1 and CDR2: ENHRY, SYGVKD. The CDR3 contains 12 residues. The CDR3 DNA sequence: TGTGCCATCGGTTTTGCCGACAATGAGCAGTTCTTC. This sequence encodes CAIGFADNEQFF.

This sequence joins TRBV7-2 and TRBJ2-1; 8 nucleotides line up with TRBD2. CDR1 is SGHTA and CDR2 is FQGNSA in the germline V gene. The V and J ends lost 5 bases and 5 bases, in that order; junction bases with no gene match: 5. The CDR3 loop spans 14 amino acids. CDR3 sequence reads: CASSISGANNEQFF. The DNA of the CDR3 is TGTGCCAGCAGCATTAGCGGGGCCAACAATGAGCAGTTCTTC.

This clone has more than one count but fewer than ten. This sequence joins TRBV2 and TRBJ1-5; D remains unclear. The CDR3 contains 14 residues. The V gene lost 3 bases and the J gene lost 7 bases, with 13 bases spanning the gap. From germline, CDR1 is SNHLY and CDR2 FYNNEI. CDR3 sequence reads: CASSDRWAKQPQHF. CDR3 DNA sequence: TGTGCCAGCAGTGATCGGTGGGCGAAGCAGCCCCAGCATTTT. The full variable domain, in which reference TRBV2 and TRBJ1-5 provide the parts outside the CDR3, is EPEVTQTPSHQVTQMGQEVILRCVPISNHLYFYWYRQILGQKVEFLVSFYNNEISEKSEIFDDQFSVERPDGSNFTLKIRSTKLEDSAMYFCASSDRWAKQPQHFGDGTRLSIL.

This chain connects TRBV30 to TRBJ1-2; D is perhaps TRBD1 (6 bases). V was clipped by 3 bases and J by 5 bases, with 16 bases between them. The CDR3 is 14 residues long. CDR1 is GTSNPN and CDR2 is SVGIG in the germline V gene (reference sequence). The CDR3 bases are TGTGCCTGGAGGGCGTCTCAGGGGACGTATGGCTACACCTTC. Protein product: CAWRASQGTYGYTF.

As to this clone: At the DNA level, this CDR3 is encoded by other sequences in the same sample as well. The chain joins TRBV19 to TRBJ1-5; TRBD1 agrees at 8 bases. Germline values: CDR1 LNHDA, CDR2 SQIVND (reference sequence). The CDR3 has 14 amino acids. The J segment lost 4 bases and the V segment lost 3 bases, leaving 2 bases of the junction unmatched. The CDR3 region has the DNA TGTGCCAGTAGTATTCGGACAGGGAATCAGCCCCAGCATTTT. It codes for CASSIRTGNQPQHF.

This clone has only a few counts. The V and J genes are TRBV15 and TRBJ2-1; TRBD2 aligns across 13 bases. J lost 8 bases, V lost 2 bases, and 6 bases had no gene match. CDR1 and CDR2 (germline): LNHNV, YYDKDF (reference sequence). The CDR3 spans 16 residues. CDR3 nucleotide sequence: TGTGCCACCAGCAGATTAACTAGCGGGAGGGCTGATGAGCAGTTCTTC. Its translation is CATSRLTSGRADEQFF.